The following is a T cell receptor beta chain sequence with its context. Its antigen is unknown. Data came from immunoSEQ multiplex PCR; TCRdb stores just in-frame clones and leaves some out. The sample yields 90,000 to 140,000 clones, 86% seen once. With 4 bases removed from V and 8 bases from J, the gap between germline ends came to 20 bases. This CDR3 contains 15 residues. CDR1 and CDR2 (germline): LNHDA, SQIVND (reference sequence). This record belongs to a study of cytomegalovirus exposure and HLA in healthy donors. Study-level information: It was reported in a later analysis that the 90 to 150 validation repertoires used the same platform as the approximately 650 first-cohort repertoires.

Study-wide results and limits: A list of about 160 TCR beta chains associated with cytomegalovirus was given. Accounts indicate the classifier identified cytomegalovirus status with strong specificity and sensitivity.

The sequencing input was PBMCs. The V call is TRBV19, the J call TRBJ1-1; D may be TRBD1 (6 bases). The source of this sequence is a woman aged 18-29 years in good health and CMV-seropositive. In DNA, the CDR3 is TGTGCCAGTAGTACCACGGGGGGGGCAACATCAGAAGCTTTCTTT. Its protein product is CASSTTGGATSEAFF.